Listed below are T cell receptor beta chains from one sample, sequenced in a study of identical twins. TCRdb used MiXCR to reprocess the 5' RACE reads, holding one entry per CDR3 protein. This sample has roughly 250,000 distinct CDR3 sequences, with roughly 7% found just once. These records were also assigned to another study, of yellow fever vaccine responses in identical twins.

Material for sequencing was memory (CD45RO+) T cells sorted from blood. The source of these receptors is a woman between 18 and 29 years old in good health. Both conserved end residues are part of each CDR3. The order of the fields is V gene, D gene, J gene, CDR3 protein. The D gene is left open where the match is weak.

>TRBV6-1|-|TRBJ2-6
CATRDGGFGANVLTF
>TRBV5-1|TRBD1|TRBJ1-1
CASSLQGQGMNTEAFF
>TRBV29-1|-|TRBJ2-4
CSVVLGYIQYF
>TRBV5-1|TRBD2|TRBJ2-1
CASTTGGSYNEQFF
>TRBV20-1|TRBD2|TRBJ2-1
CSAMAGRDYNEQFF
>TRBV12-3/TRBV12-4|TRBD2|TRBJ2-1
CASSLGSGGLNEQFF
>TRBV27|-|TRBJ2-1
CASSGRATLAAQFF
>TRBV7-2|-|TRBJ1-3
CASSFVGGGNTIYF
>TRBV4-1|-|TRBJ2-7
CASSLSRRTDAYEQYF
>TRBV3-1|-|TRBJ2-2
CASSQGIAGNTGELFF
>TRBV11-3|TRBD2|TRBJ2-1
CASSKLAGGPENEQFF
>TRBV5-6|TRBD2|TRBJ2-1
CASSFLAGGDNEQFF
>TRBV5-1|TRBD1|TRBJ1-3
CASSLEVGTGHSGNTIYF
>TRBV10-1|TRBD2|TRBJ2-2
CASSGGAENTGELFF
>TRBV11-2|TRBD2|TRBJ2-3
CASSSQFRTSGGTDTQYF
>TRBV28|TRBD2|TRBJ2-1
CASSLRTSVANEQFF
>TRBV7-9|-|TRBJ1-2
CASSPLHSNYGYTF
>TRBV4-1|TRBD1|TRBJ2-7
CASSQAGQVGTYEQYF
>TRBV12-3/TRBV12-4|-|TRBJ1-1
CALSLSLGPGATMNTEAFF
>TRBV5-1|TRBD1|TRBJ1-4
CASSPGQGPTNEKLFF
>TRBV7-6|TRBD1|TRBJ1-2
CASSGGGSNYGYTF
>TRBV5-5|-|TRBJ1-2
CASSRGGGDYGYTF
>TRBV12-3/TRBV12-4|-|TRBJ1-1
CASSRLQNTEAFF
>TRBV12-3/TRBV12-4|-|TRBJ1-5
CASSLRGGQPQHF
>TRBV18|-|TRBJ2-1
CASSPFRPGADNEQFF
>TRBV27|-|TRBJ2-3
CASSGLAPSTDTQYF
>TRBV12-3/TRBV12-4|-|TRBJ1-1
CASSLAYPYTEAFF
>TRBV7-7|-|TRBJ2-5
CASSLGGSVSETQYF
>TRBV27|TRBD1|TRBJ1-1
CASSRTGRDAFF
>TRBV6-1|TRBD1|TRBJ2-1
CASSDTGVFYNEQFF
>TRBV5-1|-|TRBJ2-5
CASSLGGQSQETQYF
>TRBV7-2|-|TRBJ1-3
CASSLGLGGTIYF
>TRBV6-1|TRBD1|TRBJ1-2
CASREQGRRGYTF
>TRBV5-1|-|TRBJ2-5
CASSAAEETQYF
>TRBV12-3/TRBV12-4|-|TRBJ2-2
CASSRQTPNTGELFF
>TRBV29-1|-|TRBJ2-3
CSPSGEVATSTDTQYF
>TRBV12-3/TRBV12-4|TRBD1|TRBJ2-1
CASIPQGQTKSSYNEQFF
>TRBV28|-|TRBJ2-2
CASSFGAPRTGELFF
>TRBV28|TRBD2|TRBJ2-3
CASSNPGTSGGRDTQYF
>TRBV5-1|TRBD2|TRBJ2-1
CASSLTLAGVNEQFF
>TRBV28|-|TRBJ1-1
CASRPPPGSTEAFF
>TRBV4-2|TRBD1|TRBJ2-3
CASSRDRAGADTQYF
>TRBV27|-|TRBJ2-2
CASSLFPAANTGELFF
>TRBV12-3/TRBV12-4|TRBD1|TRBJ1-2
CASSFSGQGGYYGYTF
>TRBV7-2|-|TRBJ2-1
CASSFIEPRDEQFF
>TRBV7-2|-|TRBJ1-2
CASSSQPSNYGYTF
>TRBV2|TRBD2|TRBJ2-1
CASSEGTSGNNEQFF
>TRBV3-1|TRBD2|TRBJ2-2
CASSPGRAHTGELFF
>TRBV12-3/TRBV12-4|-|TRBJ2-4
CASSLVGGANNIQYF
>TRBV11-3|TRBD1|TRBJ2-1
CASSLELAGGSYNEQFF
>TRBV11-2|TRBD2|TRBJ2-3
CASSPPPSGPYTDTQYF
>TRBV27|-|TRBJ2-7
CASSLSRLAYEQYF
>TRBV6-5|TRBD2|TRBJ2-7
CASTSSGGGSYEQYF
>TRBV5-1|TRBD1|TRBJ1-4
CASSHGTDEKLFF
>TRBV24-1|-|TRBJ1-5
CATSDTHTNQPQHF